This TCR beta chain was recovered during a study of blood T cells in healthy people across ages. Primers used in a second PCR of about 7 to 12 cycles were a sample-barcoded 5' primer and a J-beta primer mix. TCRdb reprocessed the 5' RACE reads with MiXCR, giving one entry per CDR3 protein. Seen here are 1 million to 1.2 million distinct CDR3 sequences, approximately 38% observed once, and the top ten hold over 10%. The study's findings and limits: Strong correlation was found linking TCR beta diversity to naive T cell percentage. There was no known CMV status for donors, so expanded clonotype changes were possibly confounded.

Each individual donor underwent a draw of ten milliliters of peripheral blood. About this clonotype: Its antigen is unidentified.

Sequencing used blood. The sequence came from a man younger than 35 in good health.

The CDR3 sequence is CSARWGYEQYF. The CDR3 DNA follows: TGCAGTGCCCGGTGGGGCTACGAGCAGTACTTC. The chain couples TRBV20-1 to TRBJ2-7, with D uncertain. This CDR3 region has 11 residues. Germline V gives CDR1 DFQATT, CDR2 SNEGSKA (reference sequence). V was cut by 6 bases and J by 3 bases, with 9 bases left in between.